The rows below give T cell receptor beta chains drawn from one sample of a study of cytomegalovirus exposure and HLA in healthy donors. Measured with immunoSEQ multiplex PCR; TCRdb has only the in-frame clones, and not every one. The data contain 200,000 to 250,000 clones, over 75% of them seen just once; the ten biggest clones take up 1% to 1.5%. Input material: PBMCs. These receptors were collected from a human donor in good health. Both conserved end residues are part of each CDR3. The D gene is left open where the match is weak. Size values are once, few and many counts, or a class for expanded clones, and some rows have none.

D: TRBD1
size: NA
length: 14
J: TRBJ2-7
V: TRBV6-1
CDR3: CASSRDRDSYEQYF
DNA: TGTGCCAGCAGTAGGGACAGGGACTCCTACGAGCAGTACTTC

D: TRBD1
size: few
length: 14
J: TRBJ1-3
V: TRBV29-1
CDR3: CSVGTGPSGNTIYF
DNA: TGCAGCGTCGGGACAGGGCCCTCTGGAAACACCATATATTTT

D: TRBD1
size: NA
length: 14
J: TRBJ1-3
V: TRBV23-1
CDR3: CASSRTGGWDTIYF
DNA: TGCGCCAGCAGTCGGACAGGGGGCTGGGACACCATATATTTT

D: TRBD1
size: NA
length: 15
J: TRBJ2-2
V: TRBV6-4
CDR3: CATGYRDSDFGELFF
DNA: TGTGCCACGGGATACCGGGACAGTGATTTCGGGGAGCTGTTTTTT

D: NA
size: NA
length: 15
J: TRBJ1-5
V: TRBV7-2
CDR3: CASSPEGVGHQPQHF
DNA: TGTGCCAGCAGCCCCGAGGGGGTGGGGCATCAGCCCCAGCATTTT

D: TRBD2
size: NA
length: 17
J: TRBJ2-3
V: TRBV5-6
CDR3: CASSPQLAGGLGDTQYF
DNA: TGTGCCAGCAGCCCACAACTAGCGGGAGGGCTGGGAGATACGCAGTATTTT

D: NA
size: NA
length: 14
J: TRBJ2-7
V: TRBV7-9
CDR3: CSSSLGVRAYEQYF
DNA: TGTTCCAGCAGCTTAGGGGTGAGGGCCTACGAGCAGTACTTC

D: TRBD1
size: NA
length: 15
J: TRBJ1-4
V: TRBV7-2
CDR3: CASSPTGQINEKLFF
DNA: TGTGCCAGCAGCCCAACGGGACAGATTAATGAAAAACTGTTTTTT

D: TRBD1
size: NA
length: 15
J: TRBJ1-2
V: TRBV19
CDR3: CASTLDRGHNYGYTF
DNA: TGTGCCAGTACCCTCGACAGGGGGCATAACTATGGCTACACCTTC

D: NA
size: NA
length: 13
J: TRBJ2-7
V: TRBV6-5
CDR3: CASSYSAGWEQYF
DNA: TGTGCCAGCAGTTACTCGGCAGGGTGGGAGCAGTACTTC

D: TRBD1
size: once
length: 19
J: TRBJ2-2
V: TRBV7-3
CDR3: CASSLAGQGDFLNTGELFF
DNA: TGTGCCAGCAGCTTAGCCGGACAGGGCGATTTTTTAAACACCGGGGAGCTGTTTTTT

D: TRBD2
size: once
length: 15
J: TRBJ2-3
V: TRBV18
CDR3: CASSNRLAATDTQYF
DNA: TGTGCCAGCTCCAACAGACTAGCGGCGACAGATACGCAGTATTTT

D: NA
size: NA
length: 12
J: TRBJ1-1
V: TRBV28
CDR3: CASTRVNTEAFF
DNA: TGTGCCAGTACCAGGGTGAACACTGAAGCTTTCTTT

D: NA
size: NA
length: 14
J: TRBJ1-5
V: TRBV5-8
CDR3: CASSNRDTNQPQHF
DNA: TGTGCCAGCAGCAACCGGGACACCAATCAGCCCCAGCATTTT

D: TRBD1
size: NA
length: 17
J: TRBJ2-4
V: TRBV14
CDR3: CASSQDGRGLRKNIQYF
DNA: TGTGCCAGCAGCCAAGATGGCAGGGGGCTCCGTAAAAACATTCAGTACTTC

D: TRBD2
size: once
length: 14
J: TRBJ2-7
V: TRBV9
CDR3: CASSVRKQAGEQYF
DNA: TGTGCCAGCAGCGTCAGAAAGCAAGCGGGGGAGCAGTACTTC

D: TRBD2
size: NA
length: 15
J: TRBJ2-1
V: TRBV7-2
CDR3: CASSPTSGFNNEQFF
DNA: TGTGCCAGCAGCCCTACTAGCGGCTTTAACAATGAGCAGTTCTTC

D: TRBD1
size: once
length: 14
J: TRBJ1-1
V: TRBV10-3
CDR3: CAISAGQGTAEAFF
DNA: TGTGCCATCAGCGCGGGACAGGGGACCGCTGAAGCTTTCTTT

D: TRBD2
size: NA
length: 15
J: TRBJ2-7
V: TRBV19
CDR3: CASSIGTSGDYEQYF
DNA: TGTGCCAGTAGTATCGGGACTAGCGGCGACTACGAGCAGTACTTC

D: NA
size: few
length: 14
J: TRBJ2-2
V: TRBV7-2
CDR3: CASSQISNTGELFF
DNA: TGTGCCAGCAGCCAGATTTCGAACACCGGGGAGCTGTTTTTT

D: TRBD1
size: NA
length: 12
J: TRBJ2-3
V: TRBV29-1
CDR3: CSAKQGEDTQYF
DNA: TGCAGCGCGAAACAGGGGGAAGATACGCAGTATTTT

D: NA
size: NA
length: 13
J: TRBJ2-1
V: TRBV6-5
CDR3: CASSYSRYNEQFF
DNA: TGTGCCAGCAGTTACTCGCGGTACAATGAGCAGTTCTTC

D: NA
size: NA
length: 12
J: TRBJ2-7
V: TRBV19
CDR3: CASSIMGAEQYF
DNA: TGTGCCAGTAGTATTATGGGGGCCGAGCAGTACTTC

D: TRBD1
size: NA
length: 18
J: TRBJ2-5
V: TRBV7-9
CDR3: CASSIRPGTGLGQETQYF
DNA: TGTGCCAGCAGCATACGTCCCGGGACAGGGTTGGGGCAAGAGACCCAGTACTTC

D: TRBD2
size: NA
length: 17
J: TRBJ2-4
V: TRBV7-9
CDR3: CASSSSLAGLAKNIQYF
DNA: TGTGCCAGCAGCTCCAGTCTAGCGGGGCTAGCCAAAAACATTCAGTACTTC

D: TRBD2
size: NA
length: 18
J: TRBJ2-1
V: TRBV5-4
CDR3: CASSWGGGIAGGAGEQFF
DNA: TGTGCCAGCAGCTGGGGAGGGGGGATTGCGGGGGGCGCGGGGGAGCAGTTCTTC

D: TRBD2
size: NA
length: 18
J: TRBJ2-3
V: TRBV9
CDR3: CASSVVSGTRQSTDTQYF
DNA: TGTGCCAGCAGCGTAGTATCCGGGACTAGACAAAGCACAGATACGCAGTATTTT

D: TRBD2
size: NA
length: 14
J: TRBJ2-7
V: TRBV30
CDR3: CAWIRVAGAYEQYF
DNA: TGTGCCTGGATCAGGGTAGCGGGAGCCTACGAGCAGTACTTC

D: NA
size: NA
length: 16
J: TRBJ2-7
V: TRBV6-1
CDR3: CASSEAGQQNSYEQYF
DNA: TGTGCCAGCAGTGAAGCTGGGCAGCAAAACTCCTACGAGCAGTACTTC

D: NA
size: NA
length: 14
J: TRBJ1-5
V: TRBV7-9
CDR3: CSSSEGQPNQPQHF
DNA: TGTTCCAGCAGCGAGGGACAACCCAATCAGCCCCAGCATTTT

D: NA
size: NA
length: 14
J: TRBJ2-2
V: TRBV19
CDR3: CASSMEGNTGELFF
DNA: TGTGCCAGTAGTATGGAGGGTAACACCGGGGAGCTGTTTTTT

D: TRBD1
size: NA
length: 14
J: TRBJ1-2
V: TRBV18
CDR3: CASQPRDRVEGYTF
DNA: TGTGCCAGCCAGCCTAGGGACAGGGTGGAAGGCTACACCTTC

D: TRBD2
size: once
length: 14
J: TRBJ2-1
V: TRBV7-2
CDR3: CASKREASYNEQFF
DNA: TGTGCCAGCAAGCGGGAGGCTTCCTACAATGAGCAGTTCTTC